What follows are 5 T cell receptor beta chains derived from one specimen sequenced in a study of cytomegalovirus exposure and HLA in healthy donors. PCR was performed using 60 Vbeta and 13 Jbeta primers. Profiled with immunoSEQ multiplex PCR; TCRdb holds only in-frame clones, not every one. The data hold some 90,000 clones, with nearly 80% observed a single time. The sequenced sample consisted of PBMCs. Receptors originate from a woman aged 40 to 50 in good health and CMV-seronegative.

The chain uses TRBV6-5 and TRBJ1-5; D call uncertain. Germline CDR1 is MNHEY and CDR2 is SVGAGI. The CDR3 has 16 residues. V lost 3 bases, J lost 0 bases, and 12 bases lay in between. The CDR3 DNA reads TGTGCCAGCAGTTATGGAGGGAGATATAGCAATCAGCCCCAGCATTTT. Amino acids: CASSYGGRYSNQPQHF.

This clone was seen a handful of times. The chain is built from TRBV6-5 and TRBJ1-3; TRBD1 is a possible D gene (5 bases). This CDR3 comprises 15 residues. The V and J ends lost 6 bases and 2 bases respectively, with 14 bases between them. Germline loops: CDR1 MNHEY, CDR2 SVGAGI. Here the CDR3 reads CASRRSGPTGNTIYF. In DNA form, the CDR3 reads TGTGCCAGCAGGCGATCAGGGCCCACTGGAAACACCATATATTTT.

The chain couples TRBV5-5 to TRBJ2-7; 7 positions match TRBD1. Germline CDR1 SGHKS, CDR2 YYEKEE (reference sequence). V was pared by 0 bases and J by 0 bases, with 3 bases of the junction left unmatched. This CDR3 region has 15 residues. This CDR3 is CASSLGQGSSYEQYF. CDR3 DNA: TGTGCCAGCAGCTTGGGACAGGGCAGCTCCTACGAGCAGTACTTC.

V usage is TRBV7-2 and J usage is TRBJ2-7, with TRBD2 as a possible D gene (5 bases). Germline CDR1 SGHTA, CDR2 FQGNSA. The ends were cut back, 0 bases at V and 3 bases at J, with 9 bases in the middle. The CDR3 is made up of 14 amino acids. CDR3 DNA sequence: TGTGCCAGCAGCTTAGCGGGAGTGAGCTACGAGCAGTACTTC. It codes for CASSLAGVSYEQYF.

The chain recombines TRBV7-8 with TRBJ1-2; D is unclear. CDR3 size: 12 residues. Germline values: CDR1 SGHVS, CDR2 FQNEAQ. The V and J ends lost 0 bases and 10 bases respectively, with 9 bases between them. The chain's CDR3 is CASSLAGEDYTF. DNA of the CDR3: TGTGCCAGCAGCTTAGCTGGGGAGGACTACACCTTC. Supplemented by reference TRBV7-8 and TRBJ1-2, the full variable domain reads GAGVSQSPRYKVAKRGQDVALRCDPISGHVSLFWYQQALGQGPEFLTYFQNEAQLDKSGLPSDRFFAERPEGSVSTLKIQRTQQEDSAVYLCASSLAGEDYTFGSGTRLTVV.